A selection of T cell receptor beta chains follows, all from one sample in a study of shared clonotypes between healthy human individuals. The repertoire was sequenced with immunoSEQ multiplex PCR; TCRdb's copy has only in-frame clones and lacks some. The sample has millions of clones, approximately 94% seen once; the top ten hold about 1.5%. The specimen was naive CD8+ T cells from PBMCs. These receptors were obtained from a man aged 18 to 30 in good health. Some clones in this sample may be carry-over from other donors' samples. Each CDR3 is given with its conserved first and last residue. Fields, in order: clone size, J gene, V gene, CDR3 protein. A clone size is listed for some rows: how often the clone was seen (once, few, many), or a class if it is expanded.

- TRBJ2-1 TRBV5-8 CASSPGQGPFF
- TRBJ2-6 TRBV27 CASSLRGQVRVLTF
- TRBJ1-1 TRBV5-1 CASSLALSGQGNTEAFF
once TRBJ2-7 TRBV2 CASSERTDYEQYF
- TRBJ1-2 TRBV6-6 CASSPGPLNYGYTF
- TRBJ2-7 TRBV7-9 CASSWPRGQGYDEQYF
- TRBJ2-1 TRBV7-9 CASSFASYEQFF
- TRBJ2-7 TRBV5-1 CASSLWLAGGSSYEQYF
- TRBJ2-1 TRBV4-1 CASSPRESYNEQFF
- TRBJ2-3 TRBV9 CASSAGAVDTQYF
- TRBJ1-2 TRBV5-4 CASSFQGANYGYTF
- TRBJ1-1 TRBV5-8 CASSFRGRDTEAFF
- TRBJ1-4 TRBV15 CATSRDGRVIGVSNEKLFF
- TRBJ2-1 TRBV29-1 CSVEGYGSSYNEQFF
- TRBJ2-7 TRBV7-9 CASSLAAPSPGYEQYF
- TRBJ2-3 TRBV5-1 CASTLKPSTDTQYF
- TRBJ2-7 TRBV5-4 CASSLVPGPREQYF
- TRBJ2-1 TRBV11-2 CASSTRLAGGPSSNEQFF
- TRBJ2-7 TRBV7-2 CASSGLAGVIYEQYF
- TRBJ2-1 TRBV4-3 CASSARLGLAGLSYNEQFF
- TRBJ2-7 TRBV5-1 CASQQGGTRWDEQYF
once TRBJ1-1 TRBV28 CATSVSTDTEAFF
- TRBJ2-1 TRBV4-1 CASSQKGAGARNEQFF
- TRBJ1-2 TRBV19 CASSIGQGYGYTF
- TRBJ2-3 TRBV7-9 CASGSTDTQYF
- TRBJ2-7 TRBV7-9 CAISRDREYEQYF
- TRBJ2-1 TRBV28 CASSFFSELNNEQFF
- TRBJ1-1 TRBV28 CASSLSSTNTEAFF
once TRBJ1-2 TRBV28 CASSFPPAGGGYTF
- TRBJ2-4 TRBV2 CASSAPAENIQYF
- TRBJ2-1 TRBV6-1 CASLPREYNEQFF
- TRBJ2-1 TRBV9 CASSSLTRTNEQFF
- TRBJ2-3 TRBV5-1 CASSFFPGLTDTQYF
- TRBJ1-5 TRBV28 CASSFRVLSSTAQHF
- TRBJ2-1 TRBV5-6 CASSSQGSYNEQFF
many TRBJ2-5 TRBV11-2 CASSFLSGAQYF
- TRBJ2-7 TRBV6-6 CASSPGNYEQYF
- TRBJ2-1 TRBV5-1 CASSFLHASGPDNEQFF
- TRBJ2-7 TRBV27 CASTPSLAGIVYEQYF
- TRBJ2-1 TRBV19 CASSIVPWLAGGPFNEQFF
- TRBJ2-1 TRBV2 CASSGTSGRSYNEQFF
- TRBJ2-7 TRBV9 CASSVGDSRSYEQYF
- TRBJ2-3 TRBV9 CASSVGRGYGSTDTQYF
- TRBJ2-7 TRBV7-9 CASSGPTGGESESYEQYF
- TRBJ2-5 TRBV27 CASRILGKETQYF
- TRBJ2-7 TRBV4-3 CASSQDEGAYEQYF
once TRBJ2-1 TRBV27 CASRAGIINEQFF
- TRBJ2-7 TRBV27 CASSPGLLWSEQYF
- TRBJ2-7 TRBV7-2 CASSPMGGSSYEQYF
- TRBJ2-5 TRBV7-8 CASSLTGGGLQETQYF
once TRBJ2-1 TRBV15 CATSWSGSGYNEQFF
- TRBJ1-3 TRBV14 CASSHEPGINTIYF
- TRBJ1-5 TRBV19 CASSIGVGPQHF
- TRBJ1-5 TRBV15 CATSRDRSRGPQHF